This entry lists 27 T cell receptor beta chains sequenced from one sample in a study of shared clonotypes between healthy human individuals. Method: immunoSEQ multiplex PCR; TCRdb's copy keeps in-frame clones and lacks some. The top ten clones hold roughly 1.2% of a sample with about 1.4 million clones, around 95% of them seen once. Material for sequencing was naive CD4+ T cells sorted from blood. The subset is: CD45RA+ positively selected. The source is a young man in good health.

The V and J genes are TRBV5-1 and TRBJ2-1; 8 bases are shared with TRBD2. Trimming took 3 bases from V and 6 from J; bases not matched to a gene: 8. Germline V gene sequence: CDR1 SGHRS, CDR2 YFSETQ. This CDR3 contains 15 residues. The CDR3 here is CASSSTGTSGNEQFF. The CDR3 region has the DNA TGCGCCAGCAGCTCCACCGGGACTAGTGGCAATGAGCAGTTCTTC.

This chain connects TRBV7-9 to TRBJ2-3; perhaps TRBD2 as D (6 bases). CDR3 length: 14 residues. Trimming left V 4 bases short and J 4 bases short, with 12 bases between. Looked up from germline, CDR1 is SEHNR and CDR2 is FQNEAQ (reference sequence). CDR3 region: CASSSLPGADTQYF. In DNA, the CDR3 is TGTGCCAGCAGCTCCCTTCCGGGAGCAGATACGCAGTATTTT.

The CDR3 is CASSLYGRGYEQYF. In DNA form, the CDR3 reads TGTGCCAGCAGCCTATACGGCAGGGGCTACGAGCAGTACTTC. The V call is TRBV5-6, the J call TRBJ2-7; a possible D gene is TRBD1 (6 bases). CDR3 length: 14 amino acids. Germline V gene data show CDR1 as SGHDT and CDR2 as YYEEEE. The V and J ends lost 4 bases and 3 bases respectively, with 14 bases between them. Complete variable domain (other parts from reference TRBV5-6 and TRBJ2-7): DAGVTQSPTHLIKTRGQQVTLRCSPKSGHDTVSWYQQALGQGPQFIFQYYEEEERQRGNFPDRFSGHQFPNYSSELNVNALLLGDSALYLCASSLYGRGYEQYFGPGTRLTVT.

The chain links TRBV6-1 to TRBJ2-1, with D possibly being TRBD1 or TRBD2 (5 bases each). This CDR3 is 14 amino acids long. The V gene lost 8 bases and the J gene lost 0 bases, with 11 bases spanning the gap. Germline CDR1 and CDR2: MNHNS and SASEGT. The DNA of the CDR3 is TGTGCCAGCTCGGCAGGGAGCTCCTACAATGAGCAGTTCTTC. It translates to CASSAGSSYNEQFF.

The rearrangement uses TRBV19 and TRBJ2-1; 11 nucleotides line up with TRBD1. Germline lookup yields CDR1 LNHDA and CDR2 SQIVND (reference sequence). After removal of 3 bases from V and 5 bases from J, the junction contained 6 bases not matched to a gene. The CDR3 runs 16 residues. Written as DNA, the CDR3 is TGTGCCAGTAGTATCCTTGTGGGACAGGGGGACAATGAGCAGTTCTTC. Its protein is CASSILVGQGDNEQFF.

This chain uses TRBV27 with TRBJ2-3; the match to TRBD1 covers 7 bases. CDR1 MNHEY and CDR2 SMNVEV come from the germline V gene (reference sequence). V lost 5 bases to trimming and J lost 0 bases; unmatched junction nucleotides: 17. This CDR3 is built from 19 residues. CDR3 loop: CASSPPQERTGTSTDTQYF. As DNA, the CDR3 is TGTGCCAGCAGTCCGCCCCAAGAGAGGACAGGCACTAGCACAGATACGCAGTATTTT.

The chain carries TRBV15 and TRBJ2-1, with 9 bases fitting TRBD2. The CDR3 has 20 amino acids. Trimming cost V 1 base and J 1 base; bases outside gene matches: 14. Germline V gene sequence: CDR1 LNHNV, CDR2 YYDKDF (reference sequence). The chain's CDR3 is CATSRGLAGRGIGSYNEQFF. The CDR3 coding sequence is TGTGCCACCAGCAGAGGCCTAGCGGGGAGAGGTATAGGGTCCTACAATGAGCAGTTCTTC. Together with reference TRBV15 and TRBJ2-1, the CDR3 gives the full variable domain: DAMVIQNPRYQVTQFGKPVTLSCSQTLNHNVMYWYQQKSSQAPKLLFHYYDKDFNNEADTPDNFQSRRPNTSFCFLDIRSPGLGDTAMYLCATSRGLAGRGIGSYNEQFFGPGTRLTVL.

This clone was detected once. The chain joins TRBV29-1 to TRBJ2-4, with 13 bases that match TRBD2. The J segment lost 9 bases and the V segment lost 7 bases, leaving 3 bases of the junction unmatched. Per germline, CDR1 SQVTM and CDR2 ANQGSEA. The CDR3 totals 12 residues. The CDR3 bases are TGCAGCGCAGGGACTAGCGGGATCATTCAGTACTTC. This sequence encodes CSAGTSGIIQYF.

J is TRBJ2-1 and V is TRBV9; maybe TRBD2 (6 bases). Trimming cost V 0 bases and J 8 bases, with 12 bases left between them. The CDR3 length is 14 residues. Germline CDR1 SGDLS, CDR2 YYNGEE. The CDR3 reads CASSVAGREDEQFF. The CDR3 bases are TGTGCCAGCAGCGTAGCCGGGAGAGAGGATGAGCAGTTCTTC. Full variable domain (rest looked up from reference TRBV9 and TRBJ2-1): DSGVTQTPKHLITATGQRVTLRCSPRSGDLSVYWYQQSLDQGLQFLIQYYNGEERAKGNILERFSAQQFPDLHSELNLSSLELGDSALYFCASSVAGREDEQFFGPGTRLTVL.

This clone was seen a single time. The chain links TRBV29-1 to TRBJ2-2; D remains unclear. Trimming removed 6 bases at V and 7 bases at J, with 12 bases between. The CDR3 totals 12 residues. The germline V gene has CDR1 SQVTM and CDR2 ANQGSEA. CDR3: CSVNPGGGELFF. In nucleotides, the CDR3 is TGCAGCGTCAATCCAGGTGGCGGGGAGCTGTTTTTT.

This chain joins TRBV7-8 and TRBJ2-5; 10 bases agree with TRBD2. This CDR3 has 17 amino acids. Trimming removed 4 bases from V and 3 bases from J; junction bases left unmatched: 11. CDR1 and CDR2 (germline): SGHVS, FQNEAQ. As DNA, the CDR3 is TGTGCCAGCAGCTCAGTAAAGCTAGCGGGAGTTAAAGAGACCCAGTACTTC. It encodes CASSSVKLAGVKETQYF.

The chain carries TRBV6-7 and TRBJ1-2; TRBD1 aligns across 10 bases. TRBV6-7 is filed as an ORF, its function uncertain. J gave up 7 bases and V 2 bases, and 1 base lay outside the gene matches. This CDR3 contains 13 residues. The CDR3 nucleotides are TGTGCCAGCAGTTACGGACAGGGGGGTGGCTACACCTTC. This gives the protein CASSYGQGGGYTF.

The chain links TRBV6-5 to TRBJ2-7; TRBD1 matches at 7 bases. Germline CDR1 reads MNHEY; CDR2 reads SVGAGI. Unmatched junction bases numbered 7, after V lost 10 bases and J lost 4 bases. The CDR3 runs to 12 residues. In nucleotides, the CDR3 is TGTGCCACACGGAACAGGGGTTACGAGCAGTACTTC. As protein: CATRNRGYEQYF.

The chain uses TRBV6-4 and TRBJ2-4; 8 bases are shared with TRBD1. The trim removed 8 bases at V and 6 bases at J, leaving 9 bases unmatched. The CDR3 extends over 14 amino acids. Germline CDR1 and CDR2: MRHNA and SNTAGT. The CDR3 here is CASAPSGTGNIQYF. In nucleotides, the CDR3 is TGTGCCAGCGCCCCTTCGGGGACAGGAAACATTCAGTACTTC.

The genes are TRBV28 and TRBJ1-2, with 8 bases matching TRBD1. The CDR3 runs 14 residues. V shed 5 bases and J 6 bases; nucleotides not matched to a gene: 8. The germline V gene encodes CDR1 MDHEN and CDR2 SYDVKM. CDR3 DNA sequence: TGTGCCAGCAGTCGACCGGGACAGGTCGATGGCTACACCTTC. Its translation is CASSRPGQVDGYTF.

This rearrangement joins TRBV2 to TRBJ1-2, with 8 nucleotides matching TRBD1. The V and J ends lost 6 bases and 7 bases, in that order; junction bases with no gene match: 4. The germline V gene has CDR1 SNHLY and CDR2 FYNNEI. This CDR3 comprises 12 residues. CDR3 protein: CASSRTGSGYTF. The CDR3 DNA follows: TGTGCCAGCAGCCGGACAGGGTCTGGCTACACCTTC. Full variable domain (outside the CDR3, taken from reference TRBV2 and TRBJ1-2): EPEVTQTPSHQVTQMGQEVILRCVPISNHLYFYWYRQILGQKVEFLVSFYNNEISEKSEIFDDQFSVERPDGSNFTLKIRSTKLEDSAMYFCASSRTGSGYTFGSGTRLTVV.

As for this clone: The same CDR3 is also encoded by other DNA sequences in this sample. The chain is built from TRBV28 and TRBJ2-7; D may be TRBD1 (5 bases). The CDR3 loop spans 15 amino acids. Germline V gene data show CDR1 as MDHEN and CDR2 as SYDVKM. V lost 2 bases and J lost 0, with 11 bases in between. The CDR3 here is CASSLRPGPSYEQYF. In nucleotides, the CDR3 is TGTGCCAGCAGTTTACGGCCAGGGCCCTCCTACGAGCAGTACTTC.

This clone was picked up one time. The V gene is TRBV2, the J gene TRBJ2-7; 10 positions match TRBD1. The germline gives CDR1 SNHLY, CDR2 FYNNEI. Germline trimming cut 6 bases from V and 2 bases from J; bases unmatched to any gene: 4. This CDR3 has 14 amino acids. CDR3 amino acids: CASRGDRGAYEQYF. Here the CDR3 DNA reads TGTGCCAGCAGAGGGGACAGGGGCGCCTACGAGCAGTACTTC.

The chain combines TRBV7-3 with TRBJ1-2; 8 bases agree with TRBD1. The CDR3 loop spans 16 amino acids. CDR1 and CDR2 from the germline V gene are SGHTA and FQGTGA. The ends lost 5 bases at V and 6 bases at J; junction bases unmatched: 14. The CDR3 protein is CASSPHPGAGGDGYTF. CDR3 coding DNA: TGTGCCAGCAGCCCCCACCCCGGGGCAGGGGGCGATGGCTACACCTTC.

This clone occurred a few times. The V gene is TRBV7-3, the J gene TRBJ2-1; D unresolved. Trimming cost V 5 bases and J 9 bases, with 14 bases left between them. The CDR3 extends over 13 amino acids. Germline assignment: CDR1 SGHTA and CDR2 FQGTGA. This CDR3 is CASSPRVGGEQFF. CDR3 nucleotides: TGTGCCAGCAGCCCCCGGGTGGGCGGTGAGCAGTTCTTC.

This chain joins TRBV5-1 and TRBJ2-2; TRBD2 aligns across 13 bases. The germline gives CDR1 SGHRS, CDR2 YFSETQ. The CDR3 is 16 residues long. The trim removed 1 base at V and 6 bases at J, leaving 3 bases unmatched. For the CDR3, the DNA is TGCGCCAGCAGCTTGACTAGCGGGAGGGCCCCCGGGGAGCTGTTTTTT. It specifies CASSLTSGRAPGELFF.

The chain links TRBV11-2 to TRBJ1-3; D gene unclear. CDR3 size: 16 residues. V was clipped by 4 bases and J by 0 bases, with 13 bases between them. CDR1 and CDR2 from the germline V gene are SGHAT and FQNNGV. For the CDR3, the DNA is TGTGCCAGCAGCTCCCCTAGACGGGTCTCTGGAAACACCATATATTTT. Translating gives CASSSPRRVSGNTIYF.

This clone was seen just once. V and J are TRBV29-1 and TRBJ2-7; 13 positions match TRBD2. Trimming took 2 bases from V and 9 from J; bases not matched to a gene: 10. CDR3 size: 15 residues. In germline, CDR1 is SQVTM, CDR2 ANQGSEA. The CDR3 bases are TGCAGCGTTGAACTGGGACTAGCGGGAAACCAAGGGCAGTACTTC. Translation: CSVELGLAGNQGQYF.

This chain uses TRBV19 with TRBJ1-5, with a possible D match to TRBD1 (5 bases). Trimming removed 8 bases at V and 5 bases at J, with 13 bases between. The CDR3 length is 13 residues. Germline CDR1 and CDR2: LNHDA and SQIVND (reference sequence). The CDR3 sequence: CASLDLGDQPQHF. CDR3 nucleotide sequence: TGTGCCAGTTTGGACCTGGGGGATCAGCCCCAGCATTTT.

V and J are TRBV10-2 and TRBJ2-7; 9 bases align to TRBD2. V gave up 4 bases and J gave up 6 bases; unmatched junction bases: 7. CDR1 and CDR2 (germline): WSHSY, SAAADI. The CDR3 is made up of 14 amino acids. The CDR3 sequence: CASSVPSGMVEQYF. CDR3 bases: TGCGCCAGCAGTGTGCCTAGCGGGATGGTCGAGCAGTACTTC.

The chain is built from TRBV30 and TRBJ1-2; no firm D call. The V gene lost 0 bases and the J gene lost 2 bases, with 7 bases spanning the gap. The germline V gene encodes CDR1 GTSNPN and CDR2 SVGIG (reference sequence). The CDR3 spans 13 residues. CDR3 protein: CAWSVRKNYGYTF. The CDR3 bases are TGTGCCTGGAGTGTACGCAAGAACTATGGCTACACCTTC.

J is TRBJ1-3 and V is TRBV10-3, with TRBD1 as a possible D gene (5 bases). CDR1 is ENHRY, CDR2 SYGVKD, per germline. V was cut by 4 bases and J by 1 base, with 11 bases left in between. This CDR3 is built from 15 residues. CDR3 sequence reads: CAISAGPTSGNTIYF. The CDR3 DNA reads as TGTGCCATCAGTGCGGGACCGACGTCTGGAAACACCATATATTTT.